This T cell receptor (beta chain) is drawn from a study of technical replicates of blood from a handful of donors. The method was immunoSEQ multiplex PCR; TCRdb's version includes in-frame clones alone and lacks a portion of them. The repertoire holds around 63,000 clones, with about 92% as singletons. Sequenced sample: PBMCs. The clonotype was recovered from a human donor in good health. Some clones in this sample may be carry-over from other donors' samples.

Written as DNA, the CDR3 is TGCGCCAGCAGCCCCGACGGAGATTTGTACCAAGAGACCCAGTACTTC. Encoded protein: CASSPDGDLYQETQYF. The gene calls are TRBV5-1 and TRBJ2-5; D remains unclear. Trimming pared 4 bases from V and 0 bases from J, leaving 16 bases between. This CDR3 has 16 amino acids. Germline V gives CDR1 SGHRS, CDR2 YFSETQ.